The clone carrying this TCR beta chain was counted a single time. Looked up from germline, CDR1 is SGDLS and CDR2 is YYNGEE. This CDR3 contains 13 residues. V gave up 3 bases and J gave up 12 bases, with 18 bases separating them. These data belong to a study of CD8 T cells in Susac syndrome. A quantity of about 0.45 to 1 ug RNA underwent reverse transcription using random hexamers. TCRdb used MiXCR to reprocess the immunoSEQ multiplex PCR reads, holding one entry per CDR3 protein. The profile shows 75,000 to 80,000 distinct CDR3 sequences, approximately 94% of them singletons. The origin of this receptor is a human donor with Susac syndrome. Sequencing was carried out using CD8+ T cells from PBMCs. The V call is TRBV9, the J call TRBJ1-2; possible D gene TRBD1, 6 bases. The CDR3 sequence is CASSATGGQRDTF. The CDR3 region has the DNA TGTGCCAGCAGCGCCACGGGGGGCCAGCGGGACACCTTC.